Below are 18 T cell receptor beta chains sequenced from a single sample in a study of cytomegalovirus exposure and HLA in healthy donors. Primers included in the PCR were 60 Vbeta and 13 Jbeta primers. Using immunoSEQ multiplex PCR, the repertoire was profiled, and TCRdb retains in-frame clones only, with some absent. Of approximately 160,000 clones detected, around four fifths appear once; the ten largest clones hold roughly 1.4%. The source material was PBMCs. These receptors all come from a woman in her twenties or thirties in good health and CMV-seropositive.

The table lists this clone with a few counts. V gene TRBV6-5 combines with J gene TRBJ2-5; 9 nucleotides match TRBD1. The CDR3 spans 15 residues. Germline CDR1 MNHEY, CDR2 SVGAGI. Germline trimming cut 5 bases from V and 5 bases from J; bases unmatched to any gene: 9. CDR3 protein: CASSKPPDRGETQYF. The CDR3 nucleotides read TGTGCCAGCAGTAAGCCCCCTGACAGGGGGGAGACCCAGTACTTC.

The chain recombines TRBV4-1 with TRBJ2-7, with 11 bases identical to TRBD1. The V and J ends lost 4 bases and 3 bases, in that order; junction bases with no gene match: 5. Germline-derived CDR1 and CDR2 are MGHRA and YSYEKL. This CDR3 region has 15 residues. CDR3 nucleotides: TGCGCCAGCAGCCCGTCCGGGACAGGGGGCTACGAGCAGTACTTC. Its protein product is CASSPSGTGGYEQYF.

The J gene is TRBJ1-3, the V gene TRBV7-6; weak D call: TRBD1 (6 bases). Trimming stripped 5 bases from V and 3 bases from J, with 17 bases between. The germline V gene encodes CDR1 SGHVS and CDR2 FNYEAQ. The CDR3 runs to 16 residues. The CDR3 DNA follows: TGTGCCAGCAGCCGGGGGGCGGGCGGGGATGGAAACACCATATATTTT. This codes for CASSRGAGGDGNTIYF.

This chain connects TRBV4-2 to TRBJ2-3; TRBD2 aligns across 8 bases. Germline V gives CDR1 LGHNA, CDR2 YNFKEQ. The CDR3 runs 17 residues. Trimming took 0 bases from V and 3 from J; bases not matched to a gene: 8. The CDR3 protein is CASSQDPPGGATDTQYF. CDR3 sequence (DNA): TGTGCCAGCAGCCAAGATCCCCCGGGAGGGGCGACAGATACGCAGTATTTT.

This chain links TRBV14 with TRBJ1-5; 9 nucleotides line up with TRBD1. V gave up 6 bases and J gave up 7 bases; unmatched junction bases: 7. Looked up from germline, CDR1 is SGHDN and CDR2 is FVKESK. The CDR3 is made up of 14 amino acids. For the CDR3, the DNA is TGTGCCAGCAGAAACAGGGGGCCGCGGCAGCCCCAGCATTTT. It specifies CASRNRGPRQPQHF.

The CDR3 DNA sequence: TGTGCCAGCAGCCAAGGGGTAGGGGATCTTGGAAACACTGAAGCTTTCTTT. Its translation: CASSQGVGDLGNTEAFF. The V and J genes are TRBV4-2 and TRBJ1-1; D might be TRBD1 (5 bases). Germline CDR1 is LGHNA and CDR2 is YNFKEQ. This CDR3 has 17 residues. V lost 1 base, J lost 2 bases, and 17 bases lay in between.

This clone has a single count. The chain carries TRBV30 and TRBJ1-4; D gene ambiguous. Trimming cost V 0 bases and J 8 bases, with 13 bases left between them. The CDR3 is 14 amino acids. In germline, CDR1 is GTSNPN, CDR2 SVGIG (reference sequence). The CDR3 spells CAWSVLVSGEKLFF. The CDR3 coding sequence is TGTGCCTGGAGTGTACTTGTAAGCGGGGAAAAACTGTTTTTT.

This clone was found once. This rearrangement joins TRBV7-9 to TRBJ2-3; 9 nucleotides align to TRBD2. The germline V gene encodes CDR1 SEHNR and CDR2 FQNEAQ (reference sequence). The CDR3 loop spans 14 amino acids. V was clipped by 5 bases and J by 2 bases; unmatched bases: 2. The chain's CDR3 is CASSPSGNTDTQYF. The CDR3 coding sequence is TGTGCCAGCAGCCCTAGCGGGAACACAGATACGCAGTATTTT. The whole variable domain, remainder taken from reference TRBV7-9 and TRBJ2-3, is DTGVSQNPRHKITKRGQNVTFRCDPISEHNRLYWYRQTLGQGPEFLTYFQNEAQLEKSRLLSDRFSAERPKGSFSTLEIQRTEQGDSAMYLCASSPSGNTDTQYFGPGTRLTVL.

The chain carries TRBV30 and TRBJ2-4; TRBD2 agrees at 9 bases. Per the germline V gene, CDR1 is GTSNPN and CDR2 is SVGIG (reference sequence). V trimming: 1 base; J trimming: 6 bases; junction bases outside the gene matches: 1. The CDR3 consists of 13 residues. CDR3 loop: CAWSGSGRNIQYF. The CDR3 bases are TGTGCCTGGAGTGGTAGCGGGAGAAACATTCAGTACTTC.

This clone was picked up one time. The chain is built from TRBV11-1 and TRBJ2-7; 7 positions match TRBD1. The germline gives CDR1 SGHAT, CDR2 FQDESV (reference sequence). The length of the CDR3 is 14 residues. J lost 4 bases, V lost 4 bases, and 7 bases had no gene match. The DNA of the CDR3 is TGTGCCAGCAGCTCAGACAGGGTCGAGTACGAGCAGTACTTC. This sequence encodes CASSSDRVEYEQYF.

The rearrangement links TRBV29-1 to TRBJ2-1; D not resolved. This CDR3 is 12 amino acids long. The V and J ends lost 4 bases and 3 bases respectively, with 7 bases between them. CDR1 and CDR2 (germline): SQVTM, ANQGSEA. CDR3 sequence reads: CSVGRGYNEQFF. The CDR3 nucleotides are TGCAGCGTTGGGCGAGGCTACAATGAGCAGTTCTTC.

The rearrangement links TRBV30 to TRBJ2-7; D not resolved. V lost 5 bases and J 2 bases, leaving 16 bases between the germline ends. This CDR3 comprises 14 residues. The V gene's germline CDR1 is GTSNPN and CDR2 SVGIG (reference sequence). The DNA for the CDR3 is TGTGCCTGGGTACCCCCGCACATTCCCTACGAGCAGTACTTC. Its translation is CAWVPPHIPYEQYF.

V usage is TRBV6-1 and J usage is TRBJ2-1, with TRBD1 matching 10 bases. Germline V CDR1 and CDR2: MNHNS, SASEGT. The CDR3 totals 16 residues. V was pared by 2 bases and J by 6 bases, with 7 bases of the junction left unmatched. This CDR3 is CASSEQPGQGSNEQFF. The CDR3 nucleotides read TGTGCCAGCAGTGAACAACCGGGACAGGGGTCCAATGAGCAGTTCTTC.

CDR3 in DNA: TGTGCCAGCAGAACGAAAAAGATCCAGCGGTACACTGAAGCTTTCTTT. Translated, it gives CASRTKKIQRYTEAFF. The V and J genes are TRBV28 and TRBJ1-1; D is ambiguous. The germline CDR1 and CDR2 sequences are MDHEN and SYDVKM. CDR3 length: 16 residues. Trimming left V 6 bases short and J 3 bases short, with 20 bases between.

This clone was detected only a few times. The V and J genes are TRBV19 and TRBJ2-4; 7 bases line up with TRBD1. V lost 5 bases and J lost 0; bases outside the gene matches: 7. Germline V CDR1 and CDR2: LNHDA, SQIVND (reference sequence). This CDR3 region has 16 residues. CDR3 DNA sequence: TGTGCCAGTAGTCCGCCGACAGGGTTAGCCAAAAACATTCAGTACTTC. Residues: CASSPPTGLAKNIQYF. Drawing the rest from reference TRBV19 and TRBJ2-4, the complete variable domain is DGGITQSPKYLFRKEGQNVTLSCEQNLNHDAMYWYRQDPGQGLRLIYYSQIVNDFQKGDIAEGYSVSREKKESFPLTVTSAQKNPTAFYLCASSPPTGLAKNIQYFGAGTRLSVL.

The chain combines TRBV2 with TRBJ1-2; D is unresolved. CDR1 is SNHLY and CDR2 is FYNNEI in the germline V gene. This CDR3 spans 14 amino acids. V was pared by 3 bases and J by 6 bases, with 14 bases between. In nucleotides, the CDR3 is TGTGCCAGCAGTGAGTCGGGGAGGGAGAATGGCTACACCTTC. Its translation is CASSESGRENGYTF.

CDR3 sequence reads: CASRPGQLGNTIYF. CDR3 nucleotide sequence: TGTGCCAGCAGACCGGGACAGTTGGGAAACACCATATATTTT. V usage is TRBV27 and J usage is TRBJ1-3, with 7 bases matching TRBD1. The CDR3 is made up of 14 amino acids. V shed 6 bases and J 4 bases; nucleotides not matched to a gene: 6. Germline-derived CDR1 and CDR2 are MNHEY and SMNVEV (reference sequence).

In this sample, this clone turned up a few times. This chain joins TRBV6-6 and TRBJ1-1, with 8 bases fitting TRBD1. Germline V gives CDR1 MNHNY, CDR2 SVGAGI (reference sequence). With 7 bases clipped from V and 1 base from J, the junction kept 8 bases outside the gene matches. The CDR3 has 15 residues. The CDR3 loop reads CASTRQGSGNTEAFF. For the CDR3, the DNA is TGTGCCAGCACCAGACAGGGGTCGGGGAACACTGAAGCTTTCTTT.